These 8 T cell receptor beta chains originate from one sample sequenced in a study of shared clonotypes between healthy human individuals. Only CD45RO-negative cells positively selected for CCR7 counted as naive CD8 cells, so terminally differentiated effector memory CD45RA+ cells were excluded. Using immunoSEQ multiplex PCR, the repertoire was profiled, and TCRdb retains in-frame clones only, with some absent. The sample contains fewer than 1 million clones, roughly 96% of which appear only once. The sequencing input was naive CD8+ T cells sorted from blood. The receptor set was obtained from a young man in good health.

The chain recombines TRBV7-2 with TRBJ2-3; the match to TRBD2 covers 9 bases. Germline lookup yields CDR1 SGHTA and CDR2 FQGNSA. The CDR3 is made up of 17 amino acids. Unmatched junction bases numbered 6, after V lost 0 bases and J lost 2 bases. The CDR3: CASSLAWASGTTDTQYF. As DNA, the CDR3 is TGTGCCAGCAGCTTAGCATGGGCTAGCGGGACCACAGATACGCAGTATTTT.

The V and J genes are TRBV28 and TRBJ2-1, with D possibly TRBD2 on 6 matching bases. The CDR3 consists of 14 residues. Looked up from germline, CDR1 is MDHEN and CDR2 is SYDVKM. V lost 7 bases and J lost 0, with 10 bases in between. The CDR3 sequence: CASKATSSYNEQFF. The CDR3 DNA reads TGTGCCAGCAAAGCGACTAGCTCCTACAATGAGCAGTTCTTC.

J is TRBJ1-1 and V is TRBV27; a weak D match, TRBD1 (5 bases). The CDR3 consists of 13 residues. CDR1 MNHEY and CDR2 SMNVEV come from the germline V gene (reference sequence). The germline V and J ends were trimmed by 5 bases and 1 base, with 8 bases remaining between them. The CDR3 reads CASSVGRNTEAFF. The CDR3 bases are TGTGCCAGCAGTGTGGGACGGAACACTGAAGCTTTCTTT.

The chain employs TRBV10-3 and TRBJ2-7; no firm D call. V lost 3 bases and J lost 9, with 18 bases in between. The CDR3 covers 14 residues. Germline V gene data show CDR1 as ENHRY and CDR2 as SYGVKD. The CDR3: CAISDARISFGQYF. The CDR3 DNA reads TGTGCCATCAGTGATGCCAGAATAAGCTTCGGGCAGTACTTC.

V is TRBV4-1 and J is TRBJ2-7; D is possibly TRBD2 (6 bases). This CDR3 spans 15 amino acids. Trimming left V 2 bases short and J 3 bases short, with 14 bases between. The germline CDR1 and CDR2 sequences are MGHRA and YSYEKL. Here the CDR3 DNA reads TGCGCCAGCAGCCAACAAGGGGTCGGGGGCTACGAGCAGTACTTC. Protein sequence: CASSQQGVGGYEQYF.

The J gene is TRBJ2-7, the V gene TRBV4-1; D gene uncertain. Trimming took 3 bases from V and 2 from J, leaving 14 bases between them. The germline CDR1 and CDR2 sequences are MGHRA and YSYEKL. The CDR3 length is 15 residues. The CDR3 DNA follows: TGCGCCAGCAGCCAGGGGTCTAATGGGGCCTACGAGCAGTACTTC. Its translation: CASSQGSNGAYEQYF.

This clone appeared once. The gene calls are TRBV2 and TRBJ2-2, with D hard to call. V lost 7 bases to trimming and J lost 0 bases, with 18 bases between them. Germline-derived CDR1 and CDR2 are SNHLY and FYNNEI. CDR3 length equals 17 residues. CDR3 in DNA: TGTGCCAGCACCCCCGAAGTCGGCGCCGCGAACACCGGGGAGCTGTTTTTT. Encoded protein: CASTPEVGAANTGELFF.

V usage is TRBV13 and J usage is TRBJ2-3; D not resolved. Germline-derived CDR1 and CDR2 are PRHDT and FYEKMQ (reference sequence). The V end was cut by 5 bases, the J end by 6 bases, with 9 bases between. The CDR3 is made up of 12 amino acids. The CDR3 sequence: CASSQSRDTQYF. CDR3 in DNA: TGTGCCAGCAGCCAGAGTCGGGATACGCAGTATTTT.